This T cell receptor (beta chain) comes out of a study of T cells after somatic rescue of genetic block (dated by TCRdb to the early 2020s). For the wider study: What the study looked at was long-term robustness, specifically in a T-cell system that came about through somatic rescue of a genetic block in T-cell development.

Receptor libraries were prepared by the immunoSEQ multiplex PCR assay. Entries here come from immuneACCESS through TCRdb and include only in-frame sequences with V and J called. Some clones fail to appear in such tables; in the studies checked, an unresolved V gene covers under half of the shortfall, and the cause of the remainder is unknown. This sample has roughly 51,000 clones in its table, and around 96% of those were observed once. The leading ten clones occupy roughly 0.077% of the sample. Concerning this clone: The clone's antigen remains unknown. Within one base of it there is no much larger clone, and no base qualities were kept.

Clipping removes 5 bases from V and 7 bases from J, with 7 as the unmatched junction base count. The CDR3, cysteine through phenylalanine, is 13 amino acids long. Only the CDR3 DNA is retained, 39 bases long and in frame from the first base. For CDR1 and CDR2, the germline V gene lists SGHTA and FQGNSA. The source is a child younger than two. The V and J genes are TRBV7-2 and TRBJ2-5, with 7 bases aligning to TRBD1. Sequencing used peripheral blood mononuclear cells (PBMCs). The CDR3 reads CASSLDRVRTQYF. The nucleotides are TGTGCCAGCAGCCTAGACAGGGTGAGGACCCAGTACTTC.